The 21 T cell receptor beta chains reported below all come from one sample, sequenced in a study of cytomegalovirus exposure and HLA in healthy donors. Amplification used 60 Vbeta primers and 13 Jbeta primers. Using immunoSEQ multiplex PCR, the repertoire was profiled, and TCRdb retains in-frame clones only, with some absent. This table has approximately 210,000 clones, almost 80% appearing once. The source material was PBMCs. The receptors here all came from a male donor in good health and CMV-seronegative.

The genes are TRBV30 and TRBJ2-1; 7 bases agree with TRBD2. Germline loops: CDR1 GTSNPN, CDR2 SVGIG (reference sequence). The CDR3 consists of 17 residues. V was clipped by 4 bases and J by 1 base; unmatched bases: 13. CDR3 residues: CAWKSSGYGGSYNEQFF. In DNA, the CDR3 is TGTGCCTGGAAGTCTAGCGGTTACGGGGGGTCCTACAATGAGCAGTTCTTC. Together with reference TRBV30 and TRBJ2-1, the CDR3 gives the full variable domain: SQTIHQWPATLVQPVGSPLSLECTVEGTSNPNLYWYRQAAGRGLQLLFYSVGIGQISSEVPQNLSASRPQDRQFILSSKKLLLSDSGFYLCAWKSSGYGGSYNEQFFGPGTRLTVL.

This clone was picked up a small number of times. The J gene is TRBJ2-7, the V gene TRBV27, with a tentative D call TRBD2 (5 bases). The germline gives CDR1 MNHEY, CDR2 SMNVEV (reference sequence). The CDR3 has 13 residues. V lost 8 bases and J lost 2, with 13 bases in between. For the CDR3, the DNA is TGTGCCAGCGCGAGGGCCCTTACCTACGAGCAGTACTTC. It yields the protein CASARALTYEQYF.

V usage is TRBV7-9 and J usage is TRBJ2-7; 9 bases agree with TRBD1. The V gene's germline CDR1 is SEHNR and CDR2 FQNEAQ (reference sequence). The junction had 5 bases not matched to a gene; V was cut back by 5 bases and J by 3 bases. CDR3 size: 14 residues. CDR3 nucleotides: TGTGCCAGCAGCCCAGGGACAGGGATCTACGAGCAGTACTTC. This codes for CASSPGTGIYEQYF.

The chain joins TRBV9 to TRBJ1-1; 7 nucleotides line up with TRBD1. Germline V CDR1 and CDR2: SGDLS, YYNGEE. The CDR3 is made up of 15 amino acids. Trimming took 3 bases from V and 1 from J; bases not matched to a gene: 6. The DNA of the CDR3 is TGTGCCAGCAGCGGGCACAGGGGCCGGAACACTGAAGCTTTCTTT. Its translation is CASSGHRGRNTEAFF.

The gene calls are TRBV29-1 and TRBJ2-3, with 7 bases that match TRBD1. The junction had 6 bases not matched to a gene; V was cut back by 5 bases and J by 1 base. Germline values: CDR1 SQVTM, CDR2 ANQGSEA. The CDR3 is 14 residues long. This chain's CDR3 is CSVLTGRRTDTQYF. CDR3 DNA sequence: TGCAGCGTTTTGACAGGGCGACGCACAGATACGCAGTATTTT.

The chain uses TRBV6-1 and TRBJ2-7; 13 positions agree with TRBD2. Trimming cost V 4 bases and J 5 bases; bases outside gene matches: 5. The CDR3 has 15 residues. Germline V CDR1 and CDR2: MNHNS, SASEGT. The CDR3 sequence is CASSVGTSGINEQYF. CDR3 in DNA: TGTGCCAGCAGTGTCGGGACTAGCGGGATAAACGAGCAGTACTTC.

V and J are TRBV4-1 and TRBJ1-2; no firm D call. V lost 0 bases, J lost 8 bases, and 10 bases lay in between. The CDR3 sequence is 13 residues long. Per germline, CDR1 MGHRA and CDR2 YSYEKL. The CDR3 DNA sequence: TGCGCCAGCAGCCAAGATGGTGCGGGGGGCTACACCTTC. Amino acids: CASSQDGAGGYTF.

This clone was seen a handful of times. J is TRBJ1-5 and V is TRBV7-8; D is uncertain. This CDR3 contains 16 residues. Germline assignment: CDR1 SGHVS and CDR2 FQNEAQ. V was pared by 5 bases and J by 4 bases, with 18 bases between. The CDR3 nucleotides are TGTGCCAGCAGCGAAAAGCGGTCCCTAGCTAATCAGCCCCAGCATTTT. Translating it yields CASSEKRSLANQPQHF.

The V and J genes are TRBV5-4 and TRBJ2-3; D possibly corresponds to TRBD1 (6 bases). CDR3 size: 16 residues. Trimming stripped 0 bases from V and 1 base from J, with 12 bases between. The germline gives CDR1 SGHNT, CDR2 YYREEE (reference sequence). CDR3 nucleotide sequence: TGTGCCAGCAGCTTGGATGGGGGCTTTGGCACAGATACGCAGTATTTT. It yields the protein CASSLDGGFGTDTQYF.

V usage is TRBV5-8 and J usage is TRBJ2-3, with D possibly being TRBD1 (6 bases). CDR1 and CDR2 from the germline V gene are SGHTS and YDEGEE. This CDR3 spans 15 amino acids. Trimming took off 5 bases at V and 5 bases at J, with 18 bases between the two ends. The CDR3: CASRLSYRDKDTQYF. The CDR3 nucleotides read TGTGCCAGCAGGTTGTCCTACCGGGACAAAGATACGCAGTATTTT.

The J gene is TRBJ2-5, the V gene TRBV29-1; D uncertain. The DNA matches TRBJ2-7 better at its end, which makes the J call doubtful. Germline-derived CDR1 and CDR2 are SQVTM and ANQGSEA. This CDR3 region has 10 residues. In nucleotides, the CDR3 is TGCAGCGTTGAAACCACCGAGCAGTACTTC. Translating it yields CSVETTEQYF.

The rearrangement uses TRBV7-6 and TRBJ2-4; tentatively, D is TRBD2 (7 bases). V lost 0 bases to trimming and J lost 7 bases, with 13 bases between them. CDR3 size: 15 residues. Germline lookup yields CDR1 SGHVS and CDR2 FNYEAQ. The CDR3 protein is CASSLAGGPGNIQYF. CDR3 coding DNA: TGTGCCAGCAGCTTAGCGGGGGGGCCGGGGAACATTCAGTACTTC. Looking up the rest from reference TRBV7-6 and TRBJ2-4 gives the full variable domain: GAGVSQSPRYKVTKRGQDVALRCDPISGHVSLYWYRQALGQGPEFLTYFNYEAQQDKSGLPNDRFSAERPEGSISTLTIQRTEQRDSAMYRCASSLAGGPGNIQYFGAGTRLSVL.

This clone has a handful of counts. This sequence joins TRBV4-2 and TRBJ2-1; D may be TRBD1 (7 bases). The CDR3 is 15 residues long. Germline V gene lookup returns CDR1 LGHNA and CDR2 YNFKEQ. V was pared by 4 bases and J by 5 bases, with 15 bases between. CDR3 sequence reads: CASSRGTEKDNEQFF. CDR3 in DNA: TGTGCCAGCAGCCGCGGGACAGAAAAGGACAATGAGCAGTTCTTC.

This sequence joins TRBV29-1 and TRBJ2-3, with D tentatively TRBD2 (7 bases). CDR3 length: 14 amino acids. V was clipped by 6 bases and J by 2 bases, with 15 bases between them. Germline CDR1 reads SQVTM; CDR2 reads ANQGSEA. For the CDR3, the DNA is TGCAGCGTCACGGGGAGGGGGGCCACAGATACGCAGTATTTT. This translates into CSVTGRGATDTQYF.

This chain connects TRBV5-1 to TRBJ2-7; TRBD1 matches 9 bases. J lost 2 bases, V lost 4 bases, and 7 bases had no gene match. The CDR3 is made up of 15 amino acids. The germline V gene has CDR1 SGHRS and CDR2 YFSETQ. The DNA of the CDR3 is TGCGCCAGCAGCACAGGGGACAGGGATCCCTACGAGCAGTACTTC. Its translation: CASSTGDRDPYEQYF.

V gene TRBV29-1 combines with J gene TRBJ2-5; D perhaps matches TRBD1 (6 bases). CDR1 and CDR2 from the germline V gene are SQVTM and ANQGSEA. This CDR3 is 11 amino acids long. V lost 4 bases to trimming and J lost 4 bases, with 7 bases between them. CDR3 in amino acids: CSVGGGETQYF. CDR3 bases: TGCAGCGTTGGAGGGGGAGAGACCCAGTACTTC. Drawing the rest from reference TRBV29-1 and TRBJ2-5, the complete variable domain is SAVISQKPSRDICQRGTSLTIQCQVDSQVTMMFWYRQQPGQSLTLIATANQGSEATYESGFVIDKFPISRPNLTFSTLTVSNMSPEDSSIYLCSVGGGETQYFGPGTRLLVL.

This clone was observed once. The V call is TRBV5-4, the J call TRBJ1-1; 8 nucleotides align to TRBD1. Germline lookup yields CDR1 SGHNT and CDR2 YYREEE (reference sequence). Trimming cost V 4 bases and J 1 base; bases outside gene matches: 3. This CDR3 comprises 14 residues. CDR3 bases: TGTGCCAGCAGCGCGGACAGGGCGAACACTGAAGCTTTCTTT. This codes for CASSADRANTEAFF.

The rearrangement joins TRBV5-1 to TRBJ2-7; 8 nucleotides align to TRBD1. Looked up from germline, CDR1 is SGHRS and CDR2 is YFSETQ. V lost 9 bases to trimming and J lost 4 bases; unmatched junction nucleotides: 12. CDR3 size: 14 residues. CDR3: CATGSGTGVYEQYF. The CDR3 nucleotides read TGCGCCACCGGATCCGGGACAGGCGTATACGAGCAGTACTTC. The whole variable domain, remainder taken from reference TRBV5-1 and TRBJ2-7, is KAGVTQTPRYLIKTRGQQVTLSCSPISGHRSVSWYQQTPGQGLQFLFEYFSETQRNKGNFPGRFSGRQFSNSRSEMNVSTLELGDSALYLCATGSGTGVYEQYFGPGTRLTVT.

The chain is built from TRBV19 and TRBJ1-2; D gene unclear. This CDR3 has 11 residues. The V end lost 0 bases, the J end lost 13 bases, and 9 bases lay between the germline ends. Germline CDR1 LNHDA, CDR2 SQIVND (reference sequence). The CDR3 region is CASSIDKRRTF. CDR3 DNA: TGTGCCAGTAGTATAGACAAGCGCCGCACCTTC.

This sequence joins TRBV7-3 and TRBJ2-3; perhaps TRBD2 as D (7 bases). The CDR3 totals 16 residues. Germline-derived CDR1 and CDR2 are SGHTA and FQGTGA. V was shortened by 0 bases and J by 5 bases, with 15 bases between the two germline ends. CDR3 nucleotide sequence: TGTGCCAGCAGCTTAACGGGGGGGGCAGGGGAAGATACGCAGTATTTT. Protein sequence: CASSLTGGAGEDTQYF.

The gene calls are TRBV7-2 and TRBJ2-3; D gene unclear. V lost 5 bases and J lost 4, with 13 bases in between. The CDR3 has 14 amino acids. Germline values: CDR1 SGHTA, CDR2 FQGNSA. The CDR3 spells CASSIGGWADTQYF. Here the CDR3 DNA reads TGTGCCAGCAGCATCGGCGGTTGGGCAGATACGCAGTATTTT.